This TCR beta chain was retrieved from a study of chemoradiotherapy in HPV16-positive cancers (dated by TCRdb to between 2021 and 2024). Study-level background: Candidate HPV-specific T-cell clones and common TCR motifs were defined through functional T-cell assays on cells from a couple of HPV16-positive patients. TCR repertoires from under 90 patients with HPV-related cancers were then used to track the candidate HPV-specific TCRs and motifs. The study asked whether T-cell immunity against the HPV oncoproteins E6 and E7 changes during chemoradiotherapy and whether it affects survival. Summary of the overall study and its limitations: Only a couple of HPV16-positive patients were used to derive the functional definition of HPV-specific T cells, and the survival association was reported for HPV16-positive patients. Expansion of candidate HPV-specific clones and E7-related TCR motifs was observed in the tumor microenvironment during treatment, whereas no such expansion was observed for non-HPV-specific T cells. In HPV16-positive patients, expansion of HPV-responsive T cells during chemoradiotherapy was associated with improved recurrence-free survival.

Reading from cysteine to phenylalanine, the CDR3 counts 17 amino acids. The retained sequence is limited to the CDR3, 51 bases, with the frame set at the first base. The germline V gene provides CDR1 SNHLY and CDR2 FYNNEI. Trimming takes 0 bases from V and 4 bases from J, and the germline ends sit 18 bases apart. Repertoires were sampled repeatedly over the course of chemoradiotherapy, so clonal expansion could be followed in the tumor microenvironment. Concerning this clone: Its antigen is not yet known. Per-nucleotide qualities are absent, and no much larger clonotype sits a single base away.

The receptor library was made with the immunoSEQ multiplex PCR assay. Imported from immuneACCESS, the table was reduced by TCRdb to in-frame sequences with V and J called. These copies leave out some clones; in studies compared against another copy, an unresolved V gene accounts for under half, and the cause of the remainder is not known. This sample is represented by about 31,000 clones; more than 80% of them were singletons. The top ten clonotypes cover around 5.1% of the sample. The sequencing used blood, collected from a patient who underwent chemoradiotherapy. Recombination joined TRBV2 with TRBJ1-2; 5 matching bases give a weak D call of TRBD1. This TCR was sampled from a human donor with HPV-associated anogenital cancer. The CDR3 sequence is CASSEAGRDAVRYGYTF. Here is the DNA: TGTGCCAGCAGTGAAGCGGGTCGGGACGCAGTCCGCTATGGCTACACCTTC.